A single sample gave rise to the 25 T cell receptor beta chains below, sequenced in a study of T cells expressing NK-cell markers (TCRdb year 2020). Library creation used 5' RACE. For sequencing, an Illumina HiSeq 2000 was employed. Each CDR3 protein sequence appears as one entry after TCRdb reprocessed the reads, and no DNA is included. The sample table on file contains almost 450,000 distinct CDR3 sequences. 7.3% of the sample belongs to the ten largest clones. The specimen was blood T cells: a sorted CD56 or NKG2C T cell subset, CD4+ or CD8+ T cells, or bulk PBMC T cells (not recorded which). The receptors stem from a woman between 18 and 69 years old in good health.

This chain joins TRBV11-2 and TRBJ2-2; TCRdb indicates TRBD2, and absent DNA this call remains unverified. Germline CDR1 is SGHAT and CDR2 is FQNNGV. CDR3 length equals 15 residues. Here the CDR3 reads CASSLLALGGGELFF.

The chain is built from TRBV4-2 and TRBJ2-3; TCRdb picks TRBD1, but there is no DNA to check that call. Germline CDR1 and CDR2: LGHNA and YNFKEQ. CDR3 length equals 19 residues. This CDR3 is CASSPPLKFGTGDTDTQYF.

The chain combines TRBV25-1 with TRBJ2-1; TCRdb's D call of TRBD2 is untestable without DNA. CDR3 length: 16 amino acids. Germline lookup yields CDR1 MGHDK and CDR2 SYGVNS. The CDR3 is CASSESRTSGTREQFF.

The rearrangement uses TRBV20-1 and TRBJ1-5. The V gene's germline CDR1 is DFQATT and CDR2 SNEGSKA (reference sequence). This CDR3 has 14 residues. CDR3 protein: CSALKLGISQPQHF.

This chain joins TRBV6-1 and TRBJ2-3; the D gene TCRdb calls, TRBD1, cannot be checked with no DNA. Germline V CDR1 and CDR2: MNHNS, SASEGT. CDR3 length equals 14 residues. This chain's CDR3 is CASSPGRLEDTQYF.

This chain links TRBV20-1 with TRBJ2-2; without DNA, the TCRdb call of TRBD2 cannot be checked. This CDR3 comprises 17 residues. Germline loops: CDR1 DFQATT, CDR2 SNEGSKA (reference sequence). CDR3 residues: CSARDRGLAGLTGELFF.

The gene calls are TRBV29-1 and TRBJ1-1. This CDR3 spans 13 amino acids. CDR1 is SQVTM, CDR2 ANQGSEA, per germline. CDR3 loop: CSVENTADTEAFF.

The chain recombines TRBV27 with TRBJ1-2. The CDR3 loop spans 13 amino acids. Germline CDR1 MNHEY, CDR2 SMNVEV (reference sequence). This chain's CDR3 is CASSLQENYGYTF.

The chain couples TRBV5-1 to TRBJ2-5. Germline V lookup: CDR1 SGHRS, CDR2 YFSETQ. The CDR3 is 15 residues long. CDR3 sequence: CASSWGRPFQETQYF.

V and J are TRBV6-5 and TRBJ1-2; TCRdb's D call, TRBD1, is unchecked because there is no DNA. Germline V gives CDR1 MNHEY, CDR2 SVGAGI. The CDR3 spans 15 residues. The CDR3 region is CASSYSNPGGYGYTF.

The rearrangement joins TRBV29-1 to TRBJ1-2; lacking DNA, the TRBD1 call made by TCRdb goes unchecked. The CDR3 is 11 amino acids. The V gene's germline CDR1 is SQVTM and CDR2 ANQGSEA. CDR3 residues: CSAPGGQGYTF.

This CDR3 reads CSVESTGGVGGYTF. The V call is TRBV29-1, the J call TRBJ1-2; TCRdb indicates TRBD1, and absent DNA this call remains unverified. The CDR3 extends over 14 amino acids. From germline, CDR1 is SQVTM and CDR2 ANQGSEA.

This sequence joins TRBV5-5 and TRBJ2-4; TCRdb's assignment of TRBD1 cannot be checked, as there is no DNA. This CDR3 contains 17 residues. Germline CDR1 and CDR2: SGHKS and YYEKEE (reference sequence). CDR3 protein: CASSSTSGDWAKNIQYF.

CDR3 sequence: CASSQLFSGNTIYF. V and J are TRBV14 and TRBJ1-3. This CDR3 is built from 14 residues. Germline lookup yields CDR1 SGHDN and CDR2 FVKESK.

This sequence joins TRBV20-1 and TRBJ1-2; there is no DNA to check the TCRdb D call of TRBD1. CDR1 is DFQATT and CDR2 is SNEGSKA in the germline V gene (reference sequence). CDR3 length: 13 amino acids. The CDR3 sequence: CSARRGQMNGYTF.

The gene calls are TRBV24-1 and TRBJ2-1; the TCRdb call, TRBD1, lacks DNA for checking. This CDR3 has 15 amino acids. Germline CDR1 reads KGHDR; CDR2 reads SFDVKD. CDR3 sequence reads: CATSDLPSDTDEQFF.

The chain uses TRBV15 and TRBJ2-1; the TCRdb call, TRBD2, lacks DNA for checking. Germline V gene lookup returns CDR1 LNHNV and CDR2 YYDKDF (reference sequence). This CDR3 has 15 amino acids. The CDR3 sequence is CATSAEGQAYNEQFF.

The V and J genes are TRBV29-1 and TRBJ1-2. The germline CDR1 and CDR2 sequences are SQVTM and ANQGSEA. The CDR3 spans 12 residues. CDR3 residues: CSVIGLNYGYTF.

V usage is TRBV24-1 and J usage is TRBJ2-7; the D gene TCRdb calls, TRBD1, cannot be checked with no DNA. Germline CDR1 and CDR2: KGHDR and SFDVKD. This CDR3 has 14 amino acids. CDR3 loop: CATSDSFRAYEQYF.

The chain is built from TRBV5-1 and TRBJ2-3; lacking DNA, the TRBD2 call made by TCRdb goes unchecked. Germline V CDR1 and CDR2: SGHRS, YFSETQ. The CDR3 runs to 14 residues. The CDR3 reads CASSPWTSGETQYF.

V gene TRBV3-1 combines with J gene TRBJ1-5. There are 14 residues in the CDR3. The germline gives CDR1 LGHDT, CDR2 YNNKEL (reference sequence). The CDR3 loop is CASSQAYRNQPQHF.

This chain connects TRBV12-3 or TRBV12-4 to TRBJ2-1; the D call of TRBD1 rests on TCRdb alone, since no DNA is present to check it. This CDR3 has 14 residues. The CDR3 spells CASGGGNSYNEQFF.

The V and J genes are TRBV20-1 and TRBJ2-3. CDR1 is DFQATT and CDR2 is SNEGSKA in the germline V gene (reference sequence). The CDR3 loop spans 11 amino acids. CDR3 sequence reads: CSAALTDTQYF.

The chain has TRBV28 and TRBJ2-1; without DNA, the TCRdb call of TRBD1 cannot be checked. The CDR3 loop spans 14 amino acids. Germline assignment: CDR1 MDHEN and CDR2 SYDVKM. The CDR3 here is CASLPGTGYNEQFF.

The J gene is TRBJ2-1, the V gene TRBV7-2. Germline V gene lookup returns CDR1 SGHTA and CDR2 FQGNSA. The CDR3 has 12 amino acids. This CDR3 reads CASSSYYNEQFF. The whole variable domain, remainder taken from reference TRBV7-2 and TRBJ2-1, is GAGVSQSPSNKVTEKGKDVELRCDPISGHTALYWYRQSLGQGLEFLIYFQGNSAPDKSGLPSDRFSAERTGGSVSTLTIQRTQQEDSAVYLCASSSYYNEQFFGPGTRLTVL.